This entry concerns a single T cell receptor beta chain. Its cognate antigen is unknown. This entry is derived from a study of blood T cells in healthy people across ages. Study-level findings and limits: CMV status of donors was unknown, possibly confounding expanded clonotype changes.

This CDR3 has 17 amino acids. V was trimmed by 1 base and J by 5 bases, leaving 19 bases between them. CDR1 and CDR2 (germline): SNHLY, FYNNEI. Combining a sample-barcoded 5' primer with a J-beta primer mix, a second PCR ran for roughly 6 to 12 cycles. TCRdb itself ran the 5' RACE reads through MiXCR, one entry per CDR3 protein. The sample contains some 860,000 distinct CDR3 sequences, roughly 50% of which appear only once. This sequence joins TRBV2 and TRBJ2-3; D gene uncertain. This clonotype originated in a man aged 40-49 years in good health. Material for sequencing was blood. The CDR3 sequence: CASSEGGWIPRGDTQYF. In DNA form, the CDR3 reads TGTGCCAGCAGTGAAGGGGGTTGGATCCCCAGAGGAGATACGCAGTATTTT.